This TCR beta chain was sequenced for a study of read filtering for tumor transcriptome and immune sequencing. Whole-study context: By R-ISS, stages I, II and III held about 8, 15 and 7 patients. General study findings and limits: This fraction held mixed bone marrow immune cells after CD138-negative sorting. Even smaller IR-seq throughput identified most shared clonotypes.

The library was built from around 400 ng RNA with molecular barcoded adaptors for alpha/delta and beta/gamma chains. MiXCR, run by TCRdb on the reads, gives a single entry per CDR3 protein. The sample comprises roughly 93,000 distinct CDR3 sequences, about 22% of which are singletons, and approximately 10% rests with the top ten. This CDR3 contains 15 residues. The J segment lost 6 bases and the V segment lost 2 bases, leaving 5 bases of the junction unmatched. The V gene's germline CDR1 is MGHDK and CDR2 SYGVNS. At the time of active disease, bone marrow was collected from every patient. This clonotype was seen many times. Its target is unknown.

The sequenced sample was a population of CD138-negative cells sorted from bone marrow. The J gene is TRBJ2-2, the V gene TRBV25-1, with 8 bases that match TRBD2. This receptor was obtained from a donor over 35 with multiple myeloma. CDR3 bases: TGTGCCAGCAGTGAACCGTCGGGAGGGCCCGGGGAGCTGTTTTTT. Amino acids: CASSEPSGGPGELFF.